This TCR beta chain was profiled in a study of human T cells and chemical hapten exposure. This CDR3 contains 15 residues. V lost 7 bases, J lost 4 bases, and 10 bases stayed unmatched. TCRdb reprocessed the 5' RACE reads via MiXCR and lists one record per CDR3 protein. This table has about 80,000 distinct CDR3 sequences, more than 7.5% appearing once. Unfractionated whole blood was the source of the extracted total RNA. This clonotype was seen more than once but under ten times. V usage is TRBV12-3 or TRBV12-4 and J usage is TRBJ2-1, with TRBD2 matching 7 bases. This sequence originates from a male donor in good health. In DNA, the CDR3 is TGTGCCAGCATTCTGAGCGGGAATCGGTACAATGAGCAGTTCTTC. Residues: CASILSGNRYNEQFF.